This section outlines one TCR beta chain sequence together with its context. The antigen is unknown. V lost 5 bases to trimming and J lost 5 bases, with 25 bases between them. Looked up from germline, CDR1 is SGHVS and CDR2 is FQNEAQ. The CDR3 loop spans 18 amino acids. With a J-beta primer mix and a sample-barcoded 5' primer, a second PCR ran about 6 to 11 cycles. A template-switch adaptor that had 12 random nucleotides put a tag on each cDNA molecule. TCRdb reprocessed the 5' RACE reads via MiXCR and lists one record per CDR3 protein. The data contain about 1 million distinct CDR3 sequences, around 45% of them singletons. This sample is drawn from a study of blood T cells in healthy people across ages. Study-wide points: Measured against age, TCR beta diversity per million T cells decreased in a roughly linear manner.

Sequenced material: blood. The receptor comes from a woman aged 55-69 years in good health. The rearrangement joins TRBV7-8 to TRBJ1-5; weak D call: TRBD1 (5 bases). CDR3 residues: CASSHLTRRQGLHQPQHF. The DNA of the CDR3 is TGTGCCAGCAGCCACTTGACCCGGCGGCAGGGCCTTCATCAGCCCCAGCATTTT.